Listed here is a single T cell receptor (beta chain). Its specificity is unknown. Construction of the TCRbeta library involved unique molecular identifiers. TCRdb reprocessed the PCR reads via MiXCR and lists one record per CDR3 protein. The repertoire holds about 640,000 distinct CDR3 sequences, with about an eighth as singletons. The germline V gene encodes CDR1 MNHEY and CDR2 SVGEGT. This CDR3 is 11 amino acids long. V lost 11 bases and J 0 bases, leaving 7 bases between the germline ends. This sample is drawn from a study of T-cell reconstitution after alpha-beta-depleted transplantation in children. Regarding the study as a whole: At the one-year point after transplant, T-cell counts and TCRbeta diversity were found to come mostly from T cells that had been newly produced. As was reported, about two months after transplant, alpha-beta T cells came from several hundred expanded graft clones.

The sequencing here drew on PBMCs, mostly from graft donor cells, taken 360 days after TCRalphabeta/CD19-depleted stem cell transplant. The chain has TRBV6-2 or TRBV6-3 and TRBJ1-1; D is uncertain. The sequence came from a male patient younger than 18 who had a stem cell transplant for acute myeloid leukemia, so the T cells may come from the graft donor. The CDR3 here is CACTLNTEAFF. The CDR3 nucleotides are TGTGCCTGCACGTTGAACACTGAAGCTTTCTTT.